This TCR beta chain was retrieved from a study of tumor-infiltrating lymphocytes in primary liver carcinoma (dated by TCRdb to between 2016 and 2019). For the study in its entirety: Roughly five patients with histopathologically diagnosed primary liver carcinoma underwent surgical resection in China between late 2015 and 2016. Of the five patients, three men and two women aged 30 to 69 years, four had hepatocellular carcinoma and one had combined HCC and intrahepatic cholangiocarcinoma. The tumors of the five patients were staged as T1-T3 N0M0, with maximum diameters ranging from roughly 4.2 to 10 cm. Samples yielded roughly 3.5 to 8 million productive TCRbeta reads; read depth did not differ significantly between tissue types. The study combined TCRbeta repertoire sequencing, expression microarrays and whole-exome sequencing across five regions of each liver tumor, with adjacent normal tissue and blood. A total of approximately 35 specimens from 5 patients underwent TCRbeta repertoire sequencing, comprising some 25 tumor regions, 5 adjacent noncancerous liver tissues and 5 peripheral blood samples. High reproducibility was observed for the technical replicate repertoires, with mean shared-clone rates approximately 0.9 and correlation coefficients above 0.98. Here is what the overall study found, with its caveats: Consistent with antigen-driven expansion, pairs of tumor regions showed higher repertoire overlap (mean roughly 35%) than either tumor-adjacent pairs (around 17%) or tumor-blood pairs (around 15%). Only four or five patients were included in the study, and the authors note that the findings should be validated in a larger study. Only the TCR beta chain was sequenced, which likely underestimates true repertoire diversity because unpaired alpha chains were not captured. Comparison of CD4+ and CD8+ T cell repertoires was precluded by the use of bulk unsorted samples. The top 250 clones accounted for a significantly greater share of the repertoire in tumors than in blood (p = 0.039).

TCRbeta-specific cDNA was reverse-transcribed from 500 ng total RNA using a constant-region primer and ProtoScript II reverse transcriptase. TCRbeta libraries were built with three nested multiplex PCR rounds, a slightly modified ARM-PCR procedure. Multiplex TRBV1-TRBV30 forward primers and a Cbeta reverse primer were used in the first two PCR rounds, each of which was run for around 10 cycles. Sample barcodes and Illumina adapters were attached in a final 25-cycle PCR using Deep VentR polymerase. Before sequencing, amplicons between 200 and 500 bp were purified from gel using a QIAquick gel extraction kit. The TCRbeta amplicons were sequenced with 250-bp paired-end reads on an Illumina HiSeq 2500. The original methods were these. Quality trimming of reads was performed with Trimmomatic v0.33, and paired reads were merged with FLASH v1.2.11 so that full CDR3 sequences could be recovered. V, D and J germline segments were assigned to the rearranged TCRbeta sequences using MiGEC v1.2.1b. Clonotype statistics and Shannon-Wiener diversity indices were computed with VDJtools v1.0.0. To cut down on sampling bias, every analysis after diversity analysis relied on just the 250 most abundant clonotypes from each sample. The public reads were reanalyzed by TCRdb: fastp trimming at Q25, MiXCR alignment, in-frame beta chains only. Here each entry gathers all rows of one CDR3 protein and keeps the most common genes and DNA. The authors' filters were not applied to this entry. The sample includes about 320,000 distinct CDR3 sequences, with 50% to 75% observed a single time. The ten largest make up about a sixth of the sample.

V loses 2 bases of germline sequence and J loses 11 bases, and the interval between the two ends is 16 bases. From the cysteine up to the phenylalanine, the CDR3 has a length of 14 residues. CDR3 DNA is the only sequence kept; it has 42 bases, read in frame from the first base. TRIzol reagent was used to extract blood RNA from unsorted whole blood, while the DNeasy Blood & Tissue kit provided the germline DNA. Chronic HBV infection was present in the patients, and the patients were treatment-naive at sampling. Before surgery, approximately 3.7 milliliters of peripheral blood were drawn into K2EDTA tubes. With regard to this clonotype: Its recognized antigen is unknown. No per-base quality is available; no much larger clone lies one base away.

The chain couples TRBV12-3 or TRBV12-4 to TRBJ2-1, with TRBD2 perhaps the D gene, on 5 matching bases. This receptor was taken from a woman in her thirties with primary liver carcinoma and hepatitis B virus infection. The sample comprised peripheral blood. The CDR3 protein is CASSLSGCREKQFF. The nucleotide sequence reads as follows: TGTGCCAGCAGTTTAAGTGGTTGTCGGGAAAAGCAGTTCTTC.